The clone carrying this T cell receptor beta chain was detected a few times. The data were obtained in a study of T-cell reconstitution after alpha-beta-depleted transplantation in children. Unique molecular identifiers were incorporated during preparation of the TCRbeta library. TCRdb analysed the PCR reads with MiXCR anew, one entry per CDR3 protein. Of about 610,000 distinct CDR3 sequences listed, over 9.5% are singletons. V gave up 5 bases and J gave up 2 bases, with 19 bases separating them. Looked up from germline, CDR1 is LGHNA and CDR2 is YNFKEQ. The CDR3 contains 16 residues. The sample in question was PBMCs from the stem cell graft donor, obtained from the stem cell graft. The chain couples TRBV4-2 to TRBJ2-7; TRBD2 is a possible D gene (5 bases). This clonotype originated in a human donor who donated a stem cell graft to a child with acute myeloid leukemia. The CDR3 loop is CASSVAPRRAAYEQYF. Written as DNA, the CDR3 is TGTGCCAGCAGCGTGGCCCCGCGGCGGGCCGCCTACGAGCAGTACTTC.